The subject of this entry is one T cell receptor (beta chain). Some clones are missing from TCRdb's copy, which holds only in-frame ones; the method was immunoSEQ multiplex PCR. Found here are around 95,000 clones, around 93% of them singletons; the top ten hold 0.54%. The data belong to a study of OX40 agonist ivuxolimab in advanced cancers. V dropped 0 bases and J dropped 2 bases, with 17 bases sitting between them. Germline V gene data show CDR1 as SGHDT and CDR2 as YYEEEE. The CDR3 has 17 amino acids. This TCR was recovered from an adult with an advanced solid tumor such as melanoma, head and neck, liver or kidney cancer. The material was CD4+ or CD8+ T cells sorted from blood, obtained in a trial of the OX40 agonist ivuxolimab. This rearrangement joins TRBV5-6 to TRBJ2-5; perhaps TRBD2 as D (5 bases). CDR3 DNA sequence: TGTGCCAGCAGCTTGGCCGCCGGGGTTCTTTGGCAAGAGACCCAGTACTTC. This gives the protein CASSLAAGVLWQETQYF.